This TCR beta chain was documented in a study of identical twins. V was clipped by 4 bases and J by 13 bases; unmatched bases: 24. Germline CDR1 and CDR2: SGDLS and YYNGEE. CDR3 length: 18 residues. Using its own MiXCR run on the 5' RACE reads, TCRdb lists one record per CDR3 protein. Found here are fewer than 550,000 distinct CDR3 sequences, around an eighth of them singletons; the top ten hold approximately 1%. These data were also filed under a second study, of yellow fever vaccine responses in identical twins.

The sequenced material came from CD4+ T cells sorted from blood. The chain uses TRBV9 and TRBJ2-5; 11 nucleotides align to TRBD1. This TCR derives from a woman aged 18-30 years in good health. The CDR3 DNA is TGTGCCAGCAGCCCCCCAAGAGTCCTCCCGGGACAGGGGGTCCGTCTGTACTTC. It specifies CASSPPRVLPGQGVRLYF.